The source of this TCR beta chain is a study of blood T cell repertoires in COVID-19. Looking at the study overall: The analysed material was cDNA or gDNA that came from T cells, B-cell-depleted T cells, or PBMCs.

Germline V gene sequence: CDR1 SGHRS, CDR2 YFSETQ. The CDR3 is made up of 20 amino acids. With 0 bases clipped from V and 1 base from J, the junction kept 15 bases outside the gene matches. Original analysis: For nucleated cells, counts were estimated from reference gene primer amplification. TCRdb keeps only in-frame clones here, not all; method: immunoSEQ multiplex PCR. Clone size and V and J calls were adopted from that table, with D and trimming inferred from the DNA. The sample yields under 500,000 clones, nearly 90% seen once. Clinical history reported by participants formed the basis on which cohorts were assigned.

This chain uses TRBV5-1 with TRBJ2-3; 9 bases are shared with TRBD2. The receptor's source is a woman aged 18-29 years with acute COVID-19. Material: PBMCs or T cells enriched from blood (not recorded which). CDR3 sequence (DNA): TGCGCCAGCAGCTTGGCCCCGAATAGCGGGGGACCGCGACGCACAGATACGCAGTATTTT. Its translation: CASSLAPNSGGPRRTDTQYF. The variable domain in full, with the rest retrieved from reference TRBV5-1 and TRBJ2-3, is KAGVTQTPRYLIKTRGQQVTLSCSPISGHRSVSWYQQTPGQGLQFLFEYFSETQRNKGNFPGRFSGRQFSNSRSEMNVSTLELGDSALYLCASSLAPNSGGPRRTDTQYFGPGTRLTVL.